These 8 T cell receptor beta chains were all obtained from the same sample, sequenced in a study of cytomegalovirus exposure and HLA in healthy donors (dated by TCRdb to about 2017). Library preparation used the immunoSEQ multiplex PCR assay. For the multiplex PCR, a mixture combining 60 forward primers for TCR Vbeta segments and 13 reverse primers for TCR Jbeta segments was used. TCRdb took over this immuneACCESS table, retaining in-frame rearrangements with V and J assigned. Such tables are incomplete; in checked studies, under half of the missing clones stem from an unresolved V gene, and the remainder is unexplained. Counted in this sample were 140,000 or so clones; about four fifths of them appeared once. The ten largest account for about 4.1% of the sample. Input material: PBMCs. Source of these receptors: a woman aged 40 to 50 in good health and CMV-seropositive.

V and J are TRBV5-6 and TRBJ2-7, with TRBD1 identical over 10 bases. Losses at the gene ends were 6 bases for V and 5 bases for J; bases not matched to a gene: 11. Germline CDR1 reads SGHDT; CDR2 reads YYEEEE. This CDR3 is 15 amino acids long. Here the CDR3 DNA reads TGTGCCAGCACCTGGGGAGAGACAGGGGGCCACGAGCAGTACTTC. This sequence encodes CASTWGETGGHEQYF.

The chain joins TRBV19 to TRBJ1-5; D is perhaps TRBD1 (5 bases). The CDR3 totals 15 residues. V lost 3 bases and J 3 bases, leaving 12 bases between the germline ends. Germline assignment: CDR1 LNHDA and CDR2 SQIVND (reference sequence). CDR3 sequence reads: CASSILPGPNQPQHF. CDR3 DNA sequence: TGTGCCAGTAGTATTCTTCCAGGGCCCAATCAGCCCCAGCATTTT.

The chain couples TRBV7-3 to TRBJ2-7, with D tentatively TRBD2 (5 bases). Trimming removed 1 base from V and 7 bases from J, with 11 bases in between. The germline V gene encodes CDR1 SGHTA and CDR2 FQGTGA. The CDR3 consists of 13 residues. The CDR3 DNA is TGTGCCAGCAGCTTAAATTTTCTAGCTGAGCAGTACTTC. This encodes CASSLNFLAEQYF.

V usage is TRBV27 and J usage is TRBJ2-7, with 7 positions matching TRBD2. The CDR3 has 14 residues. The J segment lost 0 bases and the V segment lost 7 bases, leaving 6 bases of the junction unmatched. The germline V gene has CDR1 MNHEY and CDR2 SMNVEV (reference sequence). The CDR3 DNA sequence: TGTGCCAGCAAAGAGCGGGGTTCCTCCTACGAGCAGTACTTC. Encoded protein: CASKERGSSYEQYF.

In its sample, this clone was seen a few times. The rearrangement links TRBV5-4 to TRBJ2-1; TRBD2 aligns across 7 bases. The CDR3 is 14 amino acids. Germline V gene sequence: CDR1 SGHNT, CDR2 YYREEE (reference sequence). With V trimmed by 2 bases and J by 7 bases, 6 bases remained unmatched. This chain's CDR3 is CASSFSGVGNEQFF. In DNA form, the CDR3 reads TGTGCCAGCAGCTTCAGCGGGGTAGGGAATGAGCAGTTCTTC.

The chain uses TRBV11-1 and TRBJ2-2; D may be TRBD1 (5 bases). The CDR3 is made up of 13 amino acids. CDR1 SGHAT and CDR2 FQDESV come from the germline V gene (reference sequence). Trimming shortened V by 4 bases and J by 6 bases, and 9 bases separated the two germline ends. The CDR3 DNA sequence: TGTGCCAGCAGCTCAGGGTTGGCCGGGGAGCTGTTTTTT. It specifies CASSSGLAGELFF.

This chain links TRBV20-1 with TRBJ2-7, with D tentatively TRBD2 (5 bases). This CDR3 is built from 10 residues. CDR1 is DFQATT, CDR2 SNEGSKA, per germline (reference sequence). Trimming stripped 5 bases from V and 9 bases from J, with 11 bases between. In DNA form, the CDR3 reads TGCAGTGCTGGAGGCCGGGGGCAGTACTTC. It is translated as CSAGGRGQYF.

The chain is built from TRBV2 and TRBJ2-2; TRBD2 matches 8 bases. J gave up 1 base and V 6 bases, and 13 bases lay outside the gene matches. The CDR3 totals 18 residues. Germline CDR1 reads SNHLY; CDR2 reads FYNNEI. This CDR3 reads CASSPPSGGARNTGELFF. DNA of the CDR3: TGTGCCAGCAGCCCCCCTTCGGGGGGGGCGAGGAACACCGGGGAGCTGTTTTTT.